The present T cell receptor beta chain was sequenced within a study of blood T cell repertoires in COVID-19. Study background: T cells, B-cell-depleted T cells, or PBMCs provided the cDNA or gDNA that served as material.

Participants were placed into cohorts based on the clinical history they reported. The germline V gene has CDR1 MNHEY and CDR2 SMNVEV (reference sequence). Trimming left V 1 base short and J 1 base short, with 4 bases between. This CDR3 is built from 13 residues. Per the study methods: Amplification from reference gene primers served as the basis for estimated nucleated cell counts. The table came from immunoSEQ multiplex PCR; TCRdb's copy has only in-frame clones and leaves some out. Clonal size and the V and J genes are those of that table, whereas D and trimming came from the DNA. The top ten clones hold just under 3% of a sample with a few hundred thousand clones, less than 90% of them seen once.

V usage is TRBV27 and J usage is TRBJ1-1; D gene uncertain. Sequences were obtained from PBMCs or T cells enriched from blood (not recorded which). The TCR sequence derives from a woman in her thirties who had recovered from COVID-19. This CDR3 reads CASSLLANTEAFF. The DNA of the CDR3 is TGTGCCAGCAGTTTATTAGCGAACACTGAAGCTTTCTTT.